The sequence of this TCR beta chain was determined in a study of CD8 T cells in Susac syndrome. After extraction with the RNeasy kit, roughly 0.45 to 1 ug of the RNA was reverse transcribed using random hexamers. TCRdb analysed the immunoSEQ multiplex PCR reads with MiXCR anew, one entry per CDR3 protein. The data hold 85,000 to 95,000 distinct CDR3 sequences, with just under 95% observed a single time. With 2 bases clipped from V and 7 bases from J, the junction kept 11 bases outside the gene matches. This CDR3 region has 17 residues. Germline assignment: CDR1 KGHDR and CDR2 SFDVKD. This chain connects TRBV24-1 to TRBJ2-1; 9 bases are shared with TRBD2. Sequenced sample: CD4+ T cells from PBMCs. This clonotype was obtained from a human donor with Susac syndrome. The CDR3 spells CATSDSQRGAHLNEQFF. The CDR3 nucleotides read TGTGCCACCAGTGATTCCCAGCGGGGGGCGCATTTAAATGAGCAGTTCTTC.